The rows below give T cell receptor beta chains drawn from one sample of a study of radiation and T cells in renal cell carcinoma. Only in-frame clones appear in the TCRdb table, and some are missing; sequencing was by immunoSEQ multiplex PCR. The sample shows about 24,000 clones, roughly 60% of them seen only once. The sample consisted of tumor tissue, taken from a patient whose treatment was nephrectomy without radiotherapy. These receptors were taken from a middle-aged man with renal cell carcinoma. The CDR3 runs from the conserved cysteine through the conserved F or W. The D gene is left open where the match is weak. Clone size, where shown, is once, few, many, or a class for clones that have expanded.

TRBV19	-	TRBJ1-5	-	CASSIEGGDQPQHF	TGTGCCAGTAGTATTGAGGGCGGAGATCAGCCCCAGCATTTT
TRBV4-1	-	TRBJ1-6	-	CASSQEANPYNSPLHF	TGCGCCAGCAGCCAAGAAGCGAACCCCTATAATTCACCCCTCCACTTT
TRBV6-1	few	TRBJ2-2	TRBD1	CASILGTGIGELFF	TGTGCCAGCATTCTGGGGACAGGGATCGGGGAGCTGTTTTTT
TRBV6-4	-	TRBJ2-1	-	CASSDSAGSYNEQFF	TGTGCCAGCAGTGACTCAGCGGGCTCCTACAATGAGCAGTTCTTC
TRBV20-1	few	TRBJ2-1	-	CSGSSYNEQFF	TGCAGTGGTAGTAGCTACAATGAGCAGTTCTTC
TRBV6-5	-	TRBJ2-3	-	CASSTSVSTQYF	TGTGCCAGCAGTACTTCAGTCAGTACGCAGTATTTT
TRBV28	-	TRBJ2-7	-	CASRDTKEVSYEQYF	TGTGCCAGCAGAGACACAAAGGAGGTCTCCTACGAGCAGTACTTC
TRBV18	-	TRBJ2-2	-	CASSLNQNTGELFF	TGTGCCAGCTCACTTAATCAGAACACCGGGGAGCTGTTTTTT
TRBV18	-	TRBJ2-3	TRBD1	CASSPQGTGSRGTDTQYF	TGTGCCAGCTCACCACAGGGGACAGGGAGTAGAGGCACAGATACGCAGTATTTT
TRBV4-3	-	TRBJ2-2	-	CASSQARGYTGELFF	TGCGCCAGCAGCCAAGCCCGGGGCTACACCGGGGAGCTGTTTTTT
TRBV6-1	-	TRBJ1-2	TRBD1	CASSIYRTGSNGYTF	TGTGCCAGCAGTATTTATCGGACAGGCTCGAATGGCTACACCTTC
TRBV6-5	large	TRBJ1-1	-	CASRKGRHLNTEAFF	TGTGCCAGCAGGAAGGGGAGGCACCTGAACACTGAAGCTTTCTTT
TRBV19	-	TRBJ1-2	-	CASTKQRFDGYTF	TGTGCCAGTACCAAACAGCGGTTCGATGGCTACACCTTC
TRBV18	few	TRBJ1-2	-	CASSPSATAPAGYTF	TGTGCCAGCTCACCATCAGCAACCGCTCCAGCTGGCTACACCTTC
TRBV28	few	TRBJ2-7	TRBD2	CASSLAGGPPRSYEQYF	TGTGCCAGCAGTTTAGCGGGAGGGCCTCCTCGGTCCTACGAGCAGTACTTC
TRBV7-2	-	TRBJ1-2	TRBD1	CASSLGTGTGTAYGYTF	TGTGCCAGCAGCTTAGGAACCGGGACAGGGACCGCCTATGGCTACACCTTC